The rows below give T cell receptor beta chains drawn from one sample of a study of early stage breast cancer tumors. Some clones are missing from TCRdb's copy, which holds only in-frame ones; the method was immunoSEQ multiplex PCR. The sample holds fewer than 80,000 clones, approximately 80% seen once. The sequenced sample consisted of blood. These receptors were taken from a person in their 40s with breast cancer. Both conserved end residues are part of each CDR3. The D gene is left open where the match is weak. Expanded clones get a size class; other rows say once, few or many, or leave the size out.

v_gene	abundance	j_gene	d_gene	CDR3aa	CDR3nt
TRBV10-3	-	TRBJ2-2	TRBD2	CAISASGDNTGELFF	TGTGCCATCAGTGCTAGCGGAGATAACACCGGGGAGCTGTTTTTT
TRBV7-9	few	TRBJ2-2	-	CASSSQGGTGELFF	TGTGCCAGCAGCTCACAGGGAGGCACCGGGGAGCTGTTTTTT
TRBV4-1	-	TRBJ1-5	-	CASSQDGYSNQPQHF	TGCGCCAGCAGCCAAGACGGGTATAGCAATCAGCCCCAGCATTTT
TRBV19	once	TRBJ1-2	-	CASSIAPTGSNYGYTF	TGTGCCAGTAGTATAGCTCCTACAGGCTCAAACTATGGCTACACCTTC
TRBV13	-	TRBJ2-2	TRBD1	CASSLKWDSYTGELFF	TGTGCCAGCAGCTTGAAATGGGACAGCTACACCGGGGAGCTGTTTTTT
TRBV5-1	-	TRBJ2-3	-	CASSSTSTDTQYF	TGCGCCAGCAGCTCGACTAGCACAGATACGCAGTATTTT
TRBV30	-	TRBJ2-2	TRBD1	CAWSGQGLSGELFF	TGTGCCTGGTCTGGACAGGGTCTTTCCGGGGAGCTGTTTTTT
TRBV21-1	-	TRBJ2-7	-	CASSKRLAGSYEQYF	TGTGCCAGCAGCAAGCGACTAGCGGGCAGCTACGAGCAGTACTTC
TRBV25-1	-	TRBJ1-1	-	CASSDRLGNTEAFF	TGTGCCAGCAGTGACCGGTTGGGGAACACTGAAGCTTTCTTT
TRBV27	-	TRBJ2-1	-	CASSLSSSSYNEQFF	TGTGCCAGCAGTTTATCGTCCAGCTCCTACAATGAGCAGTTCTTC
TRBV28	once	TRBJ1-5	-	CASSPGERDQPQHF	TGTGCCAGCAGCCCGGGAGAGAGGGATCAGCCCCAGCATTTT
TRBV7-9	-	TRBJ1-2	-	CASSLPGNYGYTF	TGTGCCAGTAGCTTACCGGGCAACTATGGCTACACCTTC
TRBV9	once	TRBJ1-5	-	CASSSQDTANQPQHF	TGTGCCAGCAGCTCCCAGGACACGGCAAATCAGCCCCAGCATTTT
TRBV15	-	TRBJ2-7	-	CAPGVHGRGEYEQYF	TGTGCCCCGGGGGTACACGGTAGGGGTGAATACGAGCAGTACTTC
TRBV28	-	TRBJ2-7	-	CASSFSLDAGSYEQYF	TGTGCCAGCAGTTTTTCACTCGATGCGGGCTCCTACGAGCAGTACTTC
TRBV11-2	-	TRBJ2-2	-	CASSLGTSNTGELFF	TGTGCCAGCAGCTTAGGCACGTCGAACACCGGGGAGCTGTTTTTT
TRBV15	-	TRBJ2-1	-	CATSRLAPNNEQFF	TGTGCCACCAGCAGACTAGCCCCAAACAATGAGCAGTTCTTC
TRBV30	-	TRBJ2-5	TRBD2	CAWSPGGLGETQYF	TGTGCCTGGAGTCCGGGGGGGTTGGGCGAGACCCAGTACTTC
TRBV7-6	once	TRBJ2-3	TRBD2	CASSARLAGAPDTQYF	TGTGCCAGCAGCGCTCGACTAGCGGGAGCCCCAGATACGCAGTATTTT
TRBV5-4	-	TRBJ2-1	TRBD2	CASSGTTSGSEQFF	TGTGCCAGCAGCGGAACGACTAGCGGGAGTGAGCAGTTCTTC
TRBV28	few	TRBJ2-7	-	CASMRDLVTREQYF	TGTGCCAGCATGCGGGACCTTGTCACTCGGGAGCAGTACTTC
TRBV28	few	TRBJ2-7	TRBD2	CASRGLGGSYEQYF	TGTGCCAGCAGGGGACTAGGGGGGTCCTACGAGCAGTACTTC
TRBV28	-	TRBJ2-7	TRBD2	CASSFLAGSYEQYF	TGTGCCAGCAGTTTCCTAGCGGGATCCTACGAGCAGTACTTC
TRBV10-1	-	TRBJ2-1	TRBD2	CASSIGSGRYNEQFF	TGCGCCAGCAGTATAGGTAGCGGGAGGTACAATGAGCAGTTCTTC
TRBV6-5	-	TRBJ1-2	TRBD1	CASSTRTGGDYGYTF	TGTGCCAGCAGTACACGGACAGGGGGGGACTATGGCTACACCTTC
TRBV25-1	-	TRBJ1-4	TRBD1	CASSEYGTGAEKLFF	TGTGCCAGCAGTGAATATGGGACAGGGGCCGAAAAACTGTTTTTT
TRBV28	-	TRBJ1-2	TRBD1	CASSLLGQGMDGYTF	TGTGCCAGCAGTTTATTGGGACAGGGGATGGATGGCTACACCTTC
TRBV15	-	TRBJ2-1	TRBD2	CATSRGGLAGSDEQFF	TGTGCCACCAGCAGAGGGGGACTAGCGGGAAGCGATGAGCAGTTCTTC
TRBV5-1	-	TRBJ2-1	-	CASSYGGGGDNEQFF	TGCGCCAGCAGCTACGGGGGAGGGGGGGACAATGAGCAGTTCTTC
TRBV28	-	TRBJ2-5	-	CASSVSKGQETQYF	TGTGCCAGCAGTGTCAGCAAGGGACAAGAGACCCAGTACTTC
TRBV11-2	few	TRBJ2-1	TRBD2	CASSLRGGGSYNEQFF	TGTGCCAGCAGCTTAAGGGGCGGGGGCTCCTACAATGAGCAGTTCTTC
TRBV28	few	TRBJ2-7	TRBD2	CASSSGGTSGTYEQYF	TGTGCCAGCAGTTCTGGGGGGACTAGCGGAACCTACGAGCAGTACTTC
TRBV10-3	-	TRBJ2-5	-	CAIQSDGKKETQYF	TGTGCCATTCAAAGTGACGGGAAAAAAGAGACCCAGTACTTC
TRBV9	-	TRBJ2-7	-	CASSVEPTPTYEQYF	TGTGCCAGCAGCGTAGAACCGACGCCAACATACGAGCAGTACTTC
TRBV28	-	TRBJ2-3	TRBD1	CASTSRQGIDTQYF	TGTGCCAGCACCTCCAGACAGGGTATAGATACGCAGTATTTT
TRBV18	-	TRBJ2-3	TRBD2	CASSPTSGRSDTQYF	TGTGCCAGCTCACCAACTAGCGGGAGATCAGATACGCAGTATTTT
TRBV6-5	-	TRBJ2-2	TRBD2	CASRGLAENTGELFF	TGTGCCAGCAGAGGACTAGCGGAAAACACCGGGGAGCTGTTTTTT
TRBV30	-	TRBJ1-1	-	CAWSVGGGPYTEAFF	TGTGCCTGGAGTGTAGGGGGGGGGCCTTACACTGAAGCTTTCTTT
TRBV25-1	few	TRBJ2-1	TRBD2	CASSEGQYLAGGSNEQFF	TGTGCCAGCAGTGAAGGACAGTATCTAGCGGGAGGGTCCAATGAGCAGTTCTTC
TRBV19	-	TRBJ1-2	-	CASSIEEGPAYGYTF	TGTGCCAGTAGTATAGAGGAGGGACCGGCGTATGGCTACACCTTC
TRBV25-1	-	TRBJ1-2	-	CASSDGPPYGYTF	TGTGCCAGCAGTGACGGGCCCCCCTATGGCTACACCTTC
TRBV30	-	TRBJ2-5	TRBD2	CAWKLGLAVQETQYF	TGTGCCTGGAAATTGGGACTAGCGGTCCAAGAGACCCAGTACTTC
TRBV6-1	-	TRBJ2-1	TRBD2	CASGREGFYNEQFF	TGTGCCAGCGGGCGGGAGGGATTCTACAATGAGCAGTTCTTC
TRBV9	-	TRBJ2-1	-	CASSPQLGLSSYNEQFF	TGTGCCAGCAGCCCCCAGCTGGGTTTGAGCTCCTACAATGAGCAGTTCTTC
TRBV28	-	TRBJ2-7	-	CASSLPGPASSEQYF	TGTGCCAGCAGTCTCCCGGGCCCCGCTTCCTCCGAGCAGTACTTC
TRBV6-1	few	TRBJ1-1	-	CASSVVPANTEAFF	TGTGCCAGCAGCGTAGTCCCAGCCAACACTGAAGCTTTCTTT
TRBV7-3	-	TRBJ2-7	TRBD2	CASSSSGTAYEQYF	TGTGCCAGCAGCTCTAGCGGGACAGCCTACGAGCAGTACTTC
TRBV7-8	-	TRBJ2-3	TRBD2	CASSLEAGGFTDTQYF	TGTGCCAGCAGCTTAGAAGCGGGAGGCTTCACAGATACGCAGTATTTT
TRBV19	few	TRBJ1-1	-	CASRRENTEAFF	TGTGCCAGTAGAAGGGAAAACACTGAAGCTTTCTTT
TRBV19	-	TRBJ1-5	-	CASSIRHPNQPQHF	TGTGCCAGTAGTATCCGACACCCCAATCAGCCCCAGCATTTT
TRBV30	once	TRBJ2-5	-	CAWSVQAGAQYF	TGTGCCTGGAGTGTACAAGCTGGAGCCCAGTACTTC
TRBV28	-	TRBJ1-1	-	CASSPRLRNTEAFF	TGTGCCAGCAGTCCCCGCCTGAGGAACACTGAAGCTTTCTTT
TRBV14	-	TRBJ1-1	-	CASSRIIDTEAFF	TGTGCCAGCAGCCGGATCATAGACACTGAAGCTTTCTTT
TRBV29-1	-	TRBJ2-7	-	CSVGRSYEQYF	TGCAGCGTGGGACGTTCCTACGAGCAGTACTTC
TRBV6-1	-	TRBJ2-1	-	CASSERDLGEQFF	TGTGCCAGCAGTGAGCGGGACCTAGGGGAGCAGTTCTTC
TRBV27	-	TRBJ2-1	-	CASRSTGDSSYNEQFF	TGTGCCAGCAGATCTACGGGAGATAGCTCCTACAATGAGCAGTTCTTC